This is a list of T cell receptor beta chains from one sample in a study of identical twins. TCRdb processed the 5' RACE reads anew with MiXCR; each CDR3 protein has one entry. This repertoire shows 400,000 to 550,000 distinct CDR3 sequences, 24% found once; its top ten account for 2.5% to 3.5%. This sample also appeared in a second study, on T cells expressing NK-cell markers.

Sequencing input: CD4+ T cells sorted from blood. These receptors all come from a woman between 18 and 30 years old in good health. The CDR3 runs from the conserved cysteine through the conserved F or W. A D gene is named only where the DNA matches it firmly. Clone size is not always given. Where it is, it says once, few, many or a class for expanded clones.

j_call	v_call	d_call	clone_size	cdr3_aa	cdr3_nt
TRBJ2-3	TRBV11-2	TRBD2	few	CASSSIKRGGVSTDTQYF	TGTGCCAGCAGCTCCATAAAGCGGGGAGGGGTTAGCACAGATACGCAGTATTTT
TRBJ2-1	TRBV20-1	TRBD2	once	CSARDIAGGLEQFF	TGCAGTGCTAGAGATATAGCGGGAGGGTTAGAGCAGTTCTTC
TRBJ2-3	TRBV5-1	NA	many	CASSESTDTQYF	TGTGCCAGCTCCGAGTCCACAGATACGCAGTATTTT
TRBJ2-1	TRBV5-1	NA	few	CASSPSGNSYNEQFF	TGCGCCAGCAGCCCCTCGGGGAACTCCTACAATGAGCAGTTCTTC
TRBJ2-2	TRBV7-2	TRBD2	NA	CASSLRGLAGLTGELFF	TGTGCCAGCAGCTTACGGGGACTAGCGGGACTAACCGGGGAGCTGTTTTTT
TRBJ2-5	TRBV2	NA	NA	CASSDGGGRETQYF	TGTGCCAGCAGTGACGGTGGGGGTCGGGAGACCCAGTACTTC
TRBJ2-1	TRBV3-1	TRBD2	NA	CASSPTSAGRLGQFF	TGTGCCAGCAGCCCTACTAGCGCGGGCCGTTTGGGGCAGTTCTTC
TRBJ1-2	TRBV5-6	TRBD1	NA	CASSYPQGNGYTF	TGTGCCAGCAGCTACCCACAGGGGAATGGCTACACCTTC
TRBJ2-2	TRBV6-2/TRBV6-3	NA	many	CASSYSHESGELFF	TGTGCCAGCAGTTACAGTCATGAGTCCGGGGAGCTGTTTTTT
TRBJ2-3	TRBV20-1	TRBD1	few	CSAGDRGSSLTDTQYF	TGCAGTGCTGGGGACAGGGGCTCATCATTGACAGATACGCAGTATTTT
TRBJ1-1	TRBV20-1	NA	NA	CSARDRVNTEAFF	TGCAGTGCTAGGGATAGGGTGAACACTGAAGCTTTCTTT
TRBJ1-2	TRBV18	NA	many	CASSPSPGVGGYTF	TGTGCCAGCTCACCATCGCCGGGAGTGGGTGGCTACACCTTC
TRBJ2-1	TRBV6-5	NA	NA	CASSFAASVYNEQFF	TGTGCCAGCAGTTTTGCGGCTAGCGTTTACAATGAGCAGTTCTTC
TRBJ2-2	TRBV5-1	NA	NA	CASSLAAQGETGELFF	TGCGCCAGCAGCTTGGCGGCACAGGGTGAAACCGGGGAGCTGTTTTTT
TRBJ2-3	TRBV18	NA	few	CASSPQTYTDTQYF	TGTGCCAGCTCACCCCAGACTTACACAGATACGCAGTATTTT
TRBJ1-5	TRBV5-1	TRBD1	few	CASASGQGGRETQHF	TGCGCCAGCGCTTCGGGACAGGGGGGTAGGGAGACCCAGCATTTT
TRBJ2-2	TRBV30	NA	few	CAWSLSGTNTGELFF	TGTGCCTGGAGCCTTTCGGGCACGAACACCGGGGAGCTGTTTTTT
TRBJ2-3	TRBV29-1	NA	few	CSDTRPTDTQYF	TGCAGCGACACTCGGCCAACAGATACGCAGTATTTT
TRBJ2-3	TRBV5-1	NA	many	CASSLPGGTDTQYF	TGTGCCAGCAGTTTACCCGGGGGCACAGATACGCAGTATTTT
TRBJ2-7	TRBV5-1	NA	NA	CASSLRQGGTEQYF	TGCGCCAGCAGCTTGCGACAGGGAGGCACCGAGCAGTACTTC
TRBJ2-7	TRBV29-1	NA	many	CSVRPGNPYEQYF	TGCAGCGTAAGACCAGGGAATCCCTACGAGCAGTACTTC
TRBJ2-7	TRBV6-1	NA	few	CASSADRRVNEQYF	TGTGCCAGCAGTGCGGACAGAAGGGTGAACGAGCAGTACTTC
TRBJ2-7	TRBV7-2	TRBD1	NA	CASSATGFHEQYF	TGTGCCAGCAGCGCGACAGGGTTCCACGAGCAGTACTTC
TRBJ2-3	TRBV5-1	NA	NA	CASSSDRNTDTQYF	TGCGCCAGCAGCTCGGACAGAAACACAGATACGCAGTATTTT
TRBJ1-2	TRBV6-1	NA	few	CASREPGTYGYTF	TGTGCCAGCAGGGAACCCGGGACTTATGGCTACACCTTC
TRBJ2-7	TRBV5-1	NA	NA	CASSSRRGAQSEQYF	TGCGCCAGCAGCTCCCGCCGGGGCGCGCAGAGCGAGCAGTACTTC
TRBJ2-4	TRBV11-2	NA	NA	CASSSRLTRENIQYF	TGTGCCAGCAGCTCTCGCCTTACACGGGAAAACATTCAGTACTTC
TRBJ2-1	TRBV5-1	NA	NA	CASKLEGDSYNEQFF	TGCGCCAGCAAATTGGAGGGGGACTCCTACAATGAGCAGTTCTTC
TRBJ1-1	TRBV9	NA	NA	CASSLEGVRGEAFF	TGTGCCAGCAGCCTAGAGGGGGTTCGGGGTGAAGCTTTCTTT
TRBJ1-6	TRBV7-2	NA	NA	CASSLVVGSGNSPLHF	TGTGCCAGCAGCTTAGTTGTGGGTTCGGGAAATTCACCCCTCCACTTT
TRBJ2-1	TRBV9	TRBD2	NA	CASNHPHSGGQGNEQFF	TGTGCCAGCAATCACCCCCATAGCGGGGGGCAAGGGAATGAGCAGTTCTTC
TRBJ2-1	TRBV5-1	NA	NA	CASSILEGRNEQFF	TGCGCCAGCAGCATATTAGAGGGACGGAATGAGCAGTTCTTC
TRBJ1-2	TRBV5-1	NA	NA	CASSFSQNYGYTF	TGCGCCAGCAGCTTTTCACAGAACTATGGCTACACCTTC
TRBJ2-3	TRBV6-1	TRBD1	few	CASNVDRGQSDTQYF	TGTGCCAGCAACGTCGACAGGGGGCAATCAGATACGCAGTATTTT
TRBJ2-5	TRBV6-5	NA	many	CASISGGETQYF	TGTGCCAGCATCTCTGGGGGAGAGACCCAGTACTTC